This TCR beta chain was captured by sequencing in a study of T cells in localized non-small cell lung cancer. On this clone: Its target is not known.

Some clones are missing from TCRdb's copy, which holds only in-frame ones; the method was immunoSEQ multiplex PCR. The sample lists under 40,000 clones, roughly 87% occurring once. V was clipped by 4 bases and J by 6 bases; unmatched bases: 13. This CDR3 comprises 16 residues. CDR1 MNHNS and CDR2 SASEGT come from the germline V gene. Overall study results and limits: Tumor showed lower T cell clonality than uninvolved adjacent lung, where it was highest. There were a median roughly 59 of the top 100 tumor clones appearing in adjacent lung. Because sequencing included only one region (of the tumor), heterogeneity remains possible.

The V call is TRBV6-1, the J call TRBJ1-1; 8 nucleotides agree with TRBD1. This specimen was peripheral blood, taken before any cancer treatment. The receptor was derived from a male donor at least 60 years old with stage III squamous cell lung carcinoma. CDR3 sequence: CASSARTGNGDAEAFF. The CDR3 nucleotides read TGTGCCAGCAGTGCCCGGACAGGGAACGGCGACGCTGAAGCTTTCTTT.